This T cell receptor (beta chain) came from a study of blood T cells in healthy people across ages. Study-wide findings and caveats: TCR beta diversity per million T cells fell roughly linearly with age.

A sample-barcoded 5' primer and a J-beta primer mix were used in a second PCR of about 7 to 11 cycles. Each CDR3 protein is one row after TCRdb ran MiXCR on the 5' RACE reads. The sample has about 1.5 million distinct CDR3 sequences; roughly two fifths are singletons. There are 14 residues in the CDR3. In the case of this clonotype: What it binds is unknown. A read error may account for a junction end that differs from germline.

This receptor was taken from a young woman in good health. Material for sequencing was blood. The chain combines TRBV12-3 or TRBV12-4 with TRBJ1-2; the D is unclear. The CDR3: CTSSSRRGSYGYTF. CDR3 bases: TGTACCAGCAGTTCTCGGCGGGGTTCGTATGGCTACACCTTC.